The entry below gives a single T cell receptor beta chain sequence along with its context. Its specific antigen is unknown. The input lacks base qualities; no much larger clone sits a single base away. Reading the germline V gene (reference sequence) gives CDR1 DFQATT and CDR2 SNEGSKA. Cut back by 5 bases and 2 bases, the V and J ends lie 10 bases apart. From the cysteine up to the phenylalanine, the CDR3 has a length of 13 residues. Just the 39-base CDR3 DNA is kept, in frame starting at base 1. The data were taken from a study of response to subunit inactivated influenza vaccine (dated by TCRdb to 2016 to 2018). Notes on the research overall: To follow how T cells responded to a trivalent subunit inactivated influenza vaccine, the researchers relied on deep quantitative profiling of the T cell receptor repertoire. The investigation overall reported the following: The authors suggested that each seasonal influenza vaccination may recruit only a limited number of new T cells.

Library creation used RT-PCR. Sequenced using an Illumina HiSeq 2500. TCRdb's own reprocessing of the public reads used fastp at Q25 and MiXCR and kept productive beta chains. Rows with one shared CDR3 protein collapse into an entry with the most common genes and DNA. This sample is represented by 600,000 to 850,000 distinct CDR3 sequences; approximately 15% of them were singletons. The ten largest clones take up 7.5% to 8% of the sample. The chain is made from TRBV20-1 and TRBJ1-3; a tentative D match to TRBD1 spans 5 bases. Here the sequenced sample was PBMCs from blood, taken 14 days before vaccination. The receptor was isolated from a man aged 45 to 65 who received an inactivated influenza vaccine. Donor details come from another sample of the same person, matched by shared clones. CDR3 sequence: CSASSGTGNTIYF. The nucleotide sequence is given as TGCAGTGCTTCGTCAGGGACTGGAAACACCATATATTTT.